Each of the 32 T cell receptor beta chains below was sequenced from the same sample in a study of blood T cell repertoires in COVID-19. Here immunoSEQ multiplex PCR was the method, and the copy in TCRdb shows in-frame clones only, minus some. Counted here are 70,000 to 95,000 clones, almost 95% occurring once; the ten biggest clones make up 6.3%. Sequenced sample: peripheral blood. These receptors were obtained from a woman in her sixties with active COVID-19.

The chain links TRBV6-1 to TRBJ1-5, with 7 bases aligning to TRBD1. V gave up 3 bases and J gave up 6 bases; unmatched junction bases: 8. The germline V gene encodes CDR1 MNHNS and CDR2 SASEGT. The CDR3 totals 15 residues. The CDR3 DNA follows: TGTGCCAGCAGTGATGGACAGGTGGTTGGTCAGCCCCAGCATTTT. It specifies CASSDGQVVGQPQHF.

This clone occurred a few times. The rearrangement joins TRBV5-8 to TRBJ2-5; D is perhaps TRBD2 (6 bases). V was clipped by 9 bases and J by 5 bases, with 17 bases between them. The CDR3 sequence is 13 residues long. The germline V gene has CDR1 SGHTS and CDR2 YDEGEE. The CDR3 protein is CANPLAGRETQYF. The CDR3 DNA sequence: TGTGCCAACCCCCTGGCGGGAAGGGAGACCCAGTACTTC.

The chain carries TRBV28 and TRBJ2-5; D may be TRBD2 (6 bases). Between the trimmed V and J ends, which lost 7 bases and 2 bases, there was a span of 23 bases. CDR1 and CDR2 (germline): MDHEN, SYDVKM. There are 17 residues in the CDR3. The CDR3 loop reads CASTSGLRKIEQETQYF. The CDR3 DNA is TGTGCCAGCACCTCGGGACTTCGAAAAATTGAACAAGAGACCCAGTACTTC.

This chain uses TRBV24-1 with TRBJ2-3; 12 bases map to TRBD2. In germline, CDR1 is KGHDR, CDR2 SFDVKD. V lost 4 bases, J lost 5 bases, and 3 bases stayed unmatched. The CDR3 extends over 15 amino acids. CDR3 DNA: TGTGCCACCAGTGAGCTAGCGGGAGGGCGAGATACGCAGTATTTT. Translation: CATSELAGGRDTQYF.

V gene TRBV7-6 combines with J gene TRBJ2-7, with 13 bases that match TRBD2. The CDR3 has 15 amino acids. Germline loops: CDR1 SGHVS, CDR2 FNYEAQ. The trim removed 1 base at V and 4 bases at J, leaving 1 base unmatched. CDR3 coding DNA: TGTGCCAGCAGCTTAGGGACTAGCGGGAGTTACGAGCAGTACTTC. Its protein is CASSLGTSGSYEQYF.

This clone was recorded many times. The chain recombines TRBV4-2 with TRBJ1-1; perhaps TRBD1 as D (5 bases). V gave up 4 bases and J gave up 4 bases, with 16 bases separating them. Germline-derived CDR1 and CDR2 are LGHNA and YNFKEQ. CDR3 length: 15 amino acids. CDR3 sequence (DNA): TGTGCCAGCAGCCGAACATCCCAGGGCCGCACTGAAGCTTTCTTT. It encodes CASSRTSQGRTEAFF.

The chain joins TRBV5-4 to TRBJ2-3; D gene ambiguous. This CDR3 spans 13 amino acids. Germline V CDR1 and CDR2: SGHNT, YYREEE (reference sequence). The V end was cut by 1 base, the J end by 4 bases, with 7 bases between. This CDR3 reads CASSLSIADTQYF. CDR3 sequence (DNA): TGTGCCAGCAGCTTGTCAATAGCAGATACGCAGTATTTT.

The chain links TRBV7-9 to TRBJ2-6; D may be TRBD1 (5 bases). The CDR3 totals 17 residues. V shed 1 base and J shed 0 bases, with 10 bases lying between them. Germline-derived CDR1 and CDR2 are SEHNR and FQNEAQ (reference sequence). CDR3 amino acids: CASSLEGLTSGANVLTF. CDR3 nucleotides: TGTGCCAGCAGCTTAGAGGGGCTGACCTCTGGGGCCAACGTCCTGACTTTC.

This chain joins TRBV6-1 and TRBJ1-2; 8 bases line up with TRBD1. The germline gives CDR1 MNHNS, CDR2 SASEGT. The junction had 5 bases not matched to a gene; V was cut back by 3 bases and J by 2 bases. The CDR3 is made up of 15 amino acids. This CDR3 is CASSETGVFNYGYTF. The CDR3 DNA follows: TGTGCCAGCAGTGAGACAGGGGTATTCAACTATGGCTACACCTTC.

This chain uses TRBV7-9 with TRBJ2-2, with TRBD2 matching 11 bases. CDR1 SEHNR and CDR2 FQNEAQ come from the germline V gene (reference sequence). This CDR3 is 19 amino acids long. The V segment lost 1 base and the J segment 0 bases; nucleotides outside the gene matches: 7. CDR3 in DNA: TGTGCCAGCAGCTTAGTGTGGCTAGCGGGGGGCCCGAACACCGGGGAGCTGTTTTTT. It encodes CASSLVWLAGGPNTGELFF.

This rearrangement joins TRBV9 to TRBJ2-7; a weak D match, TRBD2 (6 bases). The CDR3 totals 17 residues. The germline CDR1 and CDR2 sequences are SGDLS and YYNGEE. Trimming left V 0 bases short and J 0 bases short, with 16 bases between. The CDR3 protein is CASSVGWLEGSSYEQYF. CDR3 DNA: TGTGCCAGCAGCGTAGGATGGTTGGAGGGCTCCTCCTACGAGCAGTACTTC. Full variable domain (missing parts from reference TRBV9 and TRBJ2-7): DSGVTQTPKHLITATGQRVTLRCSPRSGDLSVYWYQQSLDQGLQFLIQYYNGEERAKGNILERFSAQQFPDLHSELNLSSLELGDSALYFCASSVGWLEGSSYEQYFGPGTRLTVT.

The chain recombines TRBV10-1 with TRBJ2-7; D is unresolved. Trimming pared 3 bases from V and 0 bases from J, leaving 3 bases between. The V gene's germline CDR1 is WNHNN and CDR2 SYGVQD (reference sequence). The CDR3 runs 12 residues. CDR3 nucleotide sequence: TGCGCCAGCAGTGACCACTCCTACGAGCAGTACTTC. Protein: CASSDHSYEQYF.

The chain carries TRBV9 and TRBJ1-1, with a possible D match to TRBD1 (5 bases). The CDR3 contains 17 residues. Trimming took 0 bases from V and 1 from J, leaving 16 bases between them. The germline V gene has CDR1 SGDLS and CDR2 YYNGEE. CDR3 sequence reads: CASSVGDGRTTNTEAFF. CDR3 sequence (DNA): TGTGCCAGCAGCGTAGGAGATGGCAGGACAACGAACACTGAAGCTTTCTTT. The whole variable domain, filled in from reference TRBV9 and TRBJ1-1, reads DSGVTQTPKHLITATGQRVTLRCSPRSGDLSVYWYQQSLDQGLQFLIQYYNGEERAKGNILERFSAQQFPDLHSELNLSSLELGDSALYFCASSVGDGRTTNTEAFFGQGTRLTVV.

The rearrangement links TRBV28 to TRBJ2-5; TRBD1 is a possible D gene (5 bases). CDR1 is MDHEN, CDR2 SYDVKM, per germline. The CDR3 covers 13 residues. V gave up 5 bases and J gave up 7 bases, with 14 bases separating them. CDR3 sequence: CASSPPLRGTQYF. The DNA of the CDR3 is TGTGCCAGCAGTCCACCCCTTAGGGGGACCCAGTACTTC.

The CDR3 DNA sequence: TGTGCCAGCAGCTCCCCCGGGACAGCACTAGCCAAAAACATTCAGTACTTC. Translating gives CASSSPGTALAKNIQYF. The chain carries TRBV28 and TRBJ2-4; 7 nucleotides agree with TRBD1. V lost 6 bases, J lost 0 bases, and 11 bases stayed unmatched. This CDR3 comprises 17 residues. In germline, CDR1 is MDHEN, CDR2 SYDVKM.

This chain joins TRBV12-3 or TRBV12-4 and TRBJ1-1; a possible D gene is TRBD1 (6 bases). The CDR3 has 13 residues. V was shortened by 5 bases and J by 1 base, with 8 bases between the two germline ends. CDR3 nucleotides: TGTGCCAGCAGTATGGACAGGAACACTGAAGCTTTCTTT. Amino acids: CASSMDRNTEAFF.

This sequence joins TRBV3-1 (or the pseudogene TRBV3-2) and TRBJ1-2; the match to TRBD1 covers 10 bases. The CDR3 covers 14 residues. Germline V lookup: CDR1 LGHDT, CDR2 YNNKEL (reference sequence). The V and J ends lost 4 bases and 6 bases, in that order; junction bases with no gene match: 5. CDR3 loop: CASSPLGQGNGYTF. The CDR3 DNA reads as TGTGCCAGCAGCCCCCTGGGACAGGGGAATGGCTACACCTTC.

The chain uses TRBV11-2 and TRBJ1-2; a possible D gene is TRBD1 (5 bases). This CDR3 has 15 residues. Germline V lookup: CDR1 SGHAT, CDR2 FQNNGV. Trimming cost V 6 bases and J 0 bases, with 14 bases left between them. The CDR3 region has the DNA TGTGCCAGCAGACACAACAGGAAACCTAACTATGGCTACACCTTC. Its translation is CASRHNRKPNYGYTF. Using reference TRBV11-2 and TRBJ1-2 for the parts outside the CDR3, the full variable domain is EAGVAQSPRYKIIEKRQSVAFWCNPISGHATLYWYQQILGQGPKLLIQFQNNGVVDDSQLPKDRFSAERLKGVDSTLKIQPAKLEDSAVYLCASRHNRKPNYGYTFGSGTRLTVV.

This chain links TRBV11-2 with TRBJ2-7; D uncertain. Germline CDR1 and CDR2: SGHAT and FQNNGV. The ends were cut back, 2 bases at V and 1 base at J, with 12 bases in the middle. This CDR3 spans 15 amino acids. The CDR3 DNA reads TGTGCCAGCAGCTTAACCCCAAGCCCTTCCTACGAGCAGTACTTC. Its translation is CASSLTPSPSYEQYF. The whole variable domain, filled in from reference TRBV11-2 and TRBJ2-7, reads EAGVAQSPRYKIIEKRQSVAFWCNPISGHATLYWYQQILGQGPKLLIQFQNNGVVDDSQLPKDRFSAERLKGVDSTLKIQPAKLEDSAVYLCASSLTPSPSYEQYFGPGTRLTVT.

The rearrangement uses TRBV11-3 and TRBJ2-5, with D possibly being TRBD2 (6 bases). The germline V and J ends were trimmed by 3 bases and 5 bases, with 19 bases remaining between them. The CDR3 contains 16 residues. The germline CDR1 and CDR2 sequences are SGHNT and YENEEA. The CDR3 sequence: CASSFRVGEVWETQYF. As DNA, the CDR3 is TGTGCCAGCAGCTTCAGGGTTGGGGAGGTTTGGGAGACCCAGTACTTC.

The genes are TRBV18 and TRBJ2-7; D unclear. This CDR3 contains 13 residues. In germline, CDR1 is KGHSH, CDR2 LQKENI. Trimming pared 3 bases from V and 1 base from J, leaving 7 bases between. The CDR3 bases are TGTGCCAGCTCACCGCAGGATTCCTACGAGCAGTACTTC. Translation: CASSPQDSYEQYF. Filled out from reference TRBV18 and TRBJ2-7, the complete variable domain reads NAGVMQNPRHLVRRRGQEARLRCSPMKGHSHVYWYRQLPEEGLKFMVYLQKENIIDESGMPKERFSAEFPKEGPSILRIQQVVRGDSAAYFCASSPQDSYEQYFGPGTRLTVT.

The chain has TRBV7-9 and TRBJ1-1; 7 bases line up with TRBD1. Looked up from germline, CDR1 is SEHNR and CDR2 is FQNEAQ (reference sequence). The CDR3 totals 16 residues. J gave up 5 bases and V 2 bases, and 11 bases lay outside the gene matches. In DNA, the CDR3 is TGTGCCAGCAGCTTATTGCCCCGACAGGGCAGTACTGAAGCTTTCTTT. Translated: CASSLLPRQGSTEAFF.

The chain has TRBV5-4 and TRBJ1-2; possible D gene TRBD1, 6 bases. V gave up 0 bases and J gave up 4 bases, with 13 bases separating them. CDR1 and CDR2 from the germline V gene are SGHNT and YYREEE (reference sequence). The CDR3 spans 15 residues. Here the CDR3 reads CASSLAAQGTYGYTF. CDR3 DNA: TGTGCCAGCAGCTTGGCGGCACAGGGAACCTATGGCTACACCTTC.

This rearrangement joins TRBV3-1 (or the pseudogene TRBV3-2) to TRBJ1-5; D might be TRBD1 (6 bases). CDR3 size: 18 residues. Germline-derived CDR1 and CDR2 are LGHDT and YNNKEL (reference sequence). The V gene lost 0 bases and the J gene lost 0 bases, with 15 bases spanning the gap. This chain's CDR3 is CASSQDSPGQDSNQPQHF. CDR3 bases: TGTGCCAGCAGCCAAGATTCCCCGGGACAAGATAGCAATCAGCCCCAGCATTTT.

The J gene is TRBJ2-4, the V gene TRBV3-1 (or the pseudogene TRBV3-2), with 9 bases that match TRBD2. The CDR3 contains 15 residues. With V trimmed by 1 base and J by 6 bases, 4 bases remained unmatched. In germline, CDR1 is LGHDT, CDR2 YNNKEL (reference sequence). The CDR3 coding sequence is TGTGCCAGCAGCCAAGGCGGGGGGGCCGGAAACATTCAGTACTTC. It encodes CASSQGGGAGNIQYF.

The V gene is TRBV7-2, the J gene TRBJ2-1; 9 bases match TRBD1. Trimming cost V 5 bases and J 7 bases; bases outside gene matches: 6. CDR1 and CDR2 from the germline V gene are SGHTA and FQGNSA. The CDR3 sequence is 14 residues long. The CDR3 is CASSPDRGRNEQFF. In DNA, the CDR3 is TGTGCCAGCAGCCCCGACAGGGGGAGGAATGAGCAGTTCTTC.

The chain joins TRBV6-2 or TRBV6-3 to TRBJ2-5, with a tentative D call TRBD1 (6 bases). Germline V gives CDR1 MNHEY, CDR2 SVGEGT. The V end was cut by 4 bases, the J end by 2 bases, with 11 bases between. This CDR3 region has 14 residues. The chain's CDR3 is CASSSGQIQETQYF. The DNA of the CDR3 is TGTGCCAGCAGTTCAGGACAGATACAAGAGACCCAGTACTTC.

The J gene is TRBJ2-5, the V gene TRBV10-2; D is ambiguous. V was trimmed by 3 bases and J by 5 bases, leaving 10 bases between them. CDR1 is WSHSY and CDR2 is SAAADI in the germline V gene. The CDR3 runs 13 residues. The CDR3 region has the DNA TGCGCCAGCAGTGAATTGTCCGGGGAGACCCAGTACTTC. Translation gives CASSELSGETQYF.

The chain carries TRBV29-1 and TRBJ1-1; D is unresolved. The CDR3 has 12 amino acids. In germline, CDR1 is SQVTM, CDR2 ANQGSEA. Trimming left V 3 bases short and J 3 bases short, with 8 bases between. CDR3 sequence reads: CSVERSDTEAFF. In DNA, the CDR3 is TGCAGCGTTGAGAGGAGCGACACTGAAGCTTTCTTT.

This clone was found once. The rearrangement links TRBV18 to TRBJ2-7; TRBD2 agrees at 10 bases. This CDR3 contains 16 residues. V trimming: 2 bases; J trimming: 1 base; junction bases outside the gene matches: 5. Looked up from germline, CDR1 is KGHSH and CDR2 is LQKENI. CDR3 coding DNA: TGTGCCAGCTCACCAACCGGGACTAGCGTTTCCTACGAGCAGTACTTC. It codes for CASSPTGTSVSYEQYF.

The V gene is TRBV19, the J gene TRBJ1-1; weak D call: TRBD1 (5 bases). Germline V lookup: CDR1 LNHDA, CDR2 SQIVND (reference sequence). V was cut by 1 base and J by 1 base, with 7 bases left in between. The CDR3 is made up of 14 amino acids. CDR3 region: CASSIAQGNTEAFF. CDR3 DNA: TGTGCCAGTAGTATAGCCCAGGGGAACACTGAAGCTTTCTTT.

The chain employs TRBV30 and TRBJ1-5; 7 bases match TRBD1. This CDR3 region has 12 residues. Germline V gene sequence: CDR1 GTSNPN, CDR2 SVGIG (reference sequence). The ends lost 1 base at V and 6 bases at J; junction bases unmatched: 0. The CDR3 loop reads CAWSGDSQPQHF. The CDR3 DNA sequence: TGTGCCTGGAGTGGGGACAGTCAGCCCCAGCATTTT. The variable domain in full, completed from reference TRBV30 and TRBJ1-5, reads SQTIHQWPATLVQPVGSPLSLECTVEGTSNPNLYWYRQAAGRGLQLLFYSVGIGQISSEVPQNLSASRPQDRQFILSSKKLLLSDSGFYLCAWSGDSQPQHFGDGTRLSIL.